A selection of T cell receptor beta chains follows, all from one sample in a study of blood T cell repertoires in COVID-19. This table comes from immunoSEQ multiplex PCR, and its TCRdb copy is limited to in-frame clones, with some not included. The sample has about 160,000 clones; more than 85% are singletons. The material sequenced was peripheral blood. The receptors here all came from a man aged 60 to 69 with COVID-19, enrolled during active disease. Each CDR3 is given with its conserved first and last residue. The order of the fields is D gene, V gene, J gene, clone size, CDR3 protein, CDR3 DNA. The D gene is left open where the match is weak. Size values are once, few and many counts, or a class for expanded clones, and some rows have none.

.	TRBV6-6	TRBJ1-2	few	CASSSSESYGYTF	TGTGCCAGCAGCTCTTCTGAGTCCTATGGCTACACCTTC
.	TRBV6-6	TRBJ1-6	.	CASSYYQGNSPLHF	TGTGCCAGCAGTTACTACCAGGGCAATTCACCCCTCCACTTT
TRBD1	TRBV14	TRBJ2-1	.	CASSQGRQGSYNEQFF	TGTGCCAGCAGCCAGGGTAGACAGGGGAGCTACAATGAGCAGTTCTTC
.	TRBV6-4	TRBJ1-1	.	CASSDSNRNTEAFF	TGTGCCAGCAGTGACTCCAACAGGAACACTGAAGCTTTCTTT
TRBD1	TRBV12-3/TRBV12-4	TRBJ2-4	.	CASSLRTGLSEYF	TGTGCCAGCAGTTTAAGGACAGGGTTGAGTGAGTACTTC
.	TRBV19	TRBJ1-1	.	CASSPFGQGLTEAFF	TGTGCCAGTAGCCCCTTTGGGCAGGGACTGACTGAAGCTTTCTTT
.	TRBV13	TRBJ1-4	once	CASSSRSGGVGEKLFF	TGTGCCAGCAGCTCCCGGTCGGGCGGGGTTGGTGAAAAACTGTTTTTT
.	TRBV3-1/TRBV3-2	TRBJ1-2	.	CASSQGQYGSRSGYTF	TGTGCCAGCAGCCAGGGGCAGTACGGGTCCAGAAGTGGCTACACCTTC
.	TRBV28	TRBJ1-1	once	CASTGNTEAFF	TGTGCCAGTACGGGAAACACTGAAGCTTTCTTT
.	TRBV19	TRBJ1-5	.	CASRTLGGSNNQPQHF	TGTGCCAGTAGGACCCTCGGGGGGAGTAACAATCAGCCCCAGCATTTT
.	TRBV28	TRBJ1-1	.	CASSFPRDKWAFF	TGTGCCAGCAGTTTCCCTCGGGACAAATGGGCTTTCTTT
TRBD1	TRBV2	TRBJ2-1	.	CASSSDRGIYNEQFF	TGTGCCAGCAGTTCGGACAGGGGGATTTACAATGAGCAGTTCTTC
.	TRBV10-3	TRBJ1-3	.	CAIKQGPFSGNTIYF	TGTGCCATCAAACAGGGACCCTTCTCTGGAAACACCATATATTTT